The present T cell receptor (beta chain) was sequenced within a study of shared clonotypes between healthy human individuals. Generated by immunoSEQ multiplex PCR, the TCRdb table keeps only in-frame clones and is missing some. The sample consists of some 680,000 clones, 73% of them appearing once. Notes on this clone: Its antigen is unidentified.

The junction had 8 bases not matched to a gene; V was cut back by 4 bases and J by 5 bases. The germline V gene has CDR1 SGHRS and CDR2 YFSETQ. This CDR3 is built from 17 residues. Overall study findings and caveats: Unshared clonotypes carried lower generation probabilities than those common to all four donors.

The chain couples TRBV5-1 to TRBJ2-2; 13 bases are a match to TRBD2. Sequenced sample: memory CD4+ T cells sorted from blood. Subset described: CD45RA-negative fraction. The receptor was derived from a woman aged 25 to 39 in good health. The CDR3 spells CASSPGTSGVGTGELFF. As DNA, the CDR3 is TGCGCCAGCAGCCCCGGGACTAGCGGGGTGGGGACCGGGGAGCTGTTTTTT.